Below are 21 T cell receptor beta chains sequenced from a single sample in a study of T-cell reconstitution after alpha-beta-depleted transplantation in children. Unique molecular identifiers were incorporated during preparation of the TCRbeta library. Each CDR3 protein gets one entry after TCRdb re-called the PCR reads with MiXCR. The table records almost 600,000 distinct CDR3 sequences, roughly a quarter of them present only once. The source material was PBMCs, sampled before TCRalphabeta/CD19-depleted stem cell transplant. The receptors originated from a boy under two years old with Wiskott-Aldrich syndrome, due to receive a stem cell transplant.

The sample holds a few counts of this clonotype. This chain links TRBV20-1 with TRBJ2-7; TRBD1 matches 8 bases. Germline V CDR1 and CDR2: DFQATT, SNEGSKA (reference sequence). This CDR3 spans 13 amino acids. The V and J ends lost 6 bases and 12 bases, in that order; junction bases with no gene match: 16. The DNA for the CDR3 is TGCAGTGCAAACACCCGACTGACAGGGGAGTCGTACTTC. Its protein product is CSANTRLTGESYF.

The V and J genes are TRBV4-1 and TRBJ2-1, with a possible D match to TRBD1 (6 bases). The V gene lost 1 base and the J gene lost 8 bases, with 12 bases spanning the gap. This CDR3 is 14 amino acids long. Germline values: CDR1 MGHRA, CDR2 YSYEKL. For the CDR3, the DNA is TGCGCCAGCAGCCAAGTGAGTGGGGGCGATGAGCAGTTCTTC. It yields the protein CASSQVSGGDEQFF.

V usage is TRBV3-1 and J usage is TRBJ2-2; 10 bases fit TRBD1. The CDR3 has 15 amino acids. V dropped 4 bases and J dropped 5; count of bases not matched to a gene: 4. CDR1 is LGHDT, CDR2 YNNKEL, per germline (reference sequence). CDR3 bases: TGTGCCAGCAGCCGGACAGGGGGAGAGACCGGGGAGCTGTTTTTT. Translated, it gives CASSRTGGETGELFF. The full variable domain, in which reference TRBV3-1 and TRBJ2-2 provide the parts outside the CDR3, is DTAVSQTPKYLVTQMGNDKSIKCEQNLGHDTMYWYKQDSKKFLKIMFSYNNKELIINETVPNRFSPKSPDKAHLNLHINSLELGDSAVYFCASSRTGGETGELFFGEGSRLTVL.

This chain uses TRBV10-2 with TRBJ2-7, with 10 bases fitting TRBD1. This CDR3 comprises 15 residues. V lost 4 bases and J lost 2; bases outside the gene matches: 5. Looked up from germline, CDR1 is WSHSY and CDR2 is SAAADI. The CDR3: CASSAGQGTTYEQYF. The CDR3 bases are TGCGCCAGCAGTGCGGGACAGGGGACTACCTACGAGCAGTACTTC.

This clonotype was found a few times. V gene TRBV20-1 combines with J gene TRBJ2-1; no reliable D call. The V end was cut by 0 bases, the J end by 8 bases, with 14 bases between. Germline lookup yields CDR1 DFQATT and CDR2 SNEGSKA (reference sequence). The CDR3 is made up of 14 amino acids. The CDR3, as DNA: TGCAGTGCTAGAGATACGTGGGGTGGCGATGAGCAGTTCTTC. Its translation is CSARDTWGGDEQFF.

The V and J genes are TRBV28 and TRBJ2-4; D gene unclear. This CDR3 region has 12 residues. CDR1 is MDHEN, CDR2 SYDVKM, per germline. V lost 1 base and J 9 bases, leaving 7 bases between the germline ends. CDR3 sequence: CASSLSFGIQYF. The CDR3 region has the DNA TGTGCCAGCAGTTTATCTTTTGGCATTCAGTACTTC.

The V and J genes are TRBV5-1 and TRBJ2-1, with D tentatively TRBD2 (5 bases). Germline V gives CDR1 SGHRS, CDR2 YFSETQ. V gave up 0 bases and J gave up 3 bases, with 16 bases separating them. The CDR3 has 17 amino acids. The CDR3 DNA is TGCGCCAGCAGCTTGGCCCCTGAGGGCAGGAGCTACAATGAGCAGTTCTTC. This sequence encodes CASSLAPEGRSYNEQFF.

This clonotype appeared a few times. The chain uses TRBV7-2 and TRBJ1-2; tentative D call: TRBD1 (5 bases). CDR3 length: 15 amino acids. The germline V and J ends were trimmed by 3 bases and 5 bases, with 16 bases remaining between them. Germline V lookup: CDR1 SGHTA, CDR2 FQGNSA. CDR3 DNA: TGTGCCAGCAGCTTCCGGGACGGACTACCTTATGGCTACACCTTC. This translates into CASSFRDGLPYGYTF.

This clonotype was observed a few times. The V gene is TRBV11-2, the J gene TRBJ2-2, with TRBD1 as a possible D gene (5 bases). The CDR3 runs to 15 residues. V shed 4 bases and J shed 4 bases, with 13 bases lying between them. Germline CDR1 and CDR2: SGHAT and FQNNGV. The CDR3 nucleotides read TGTGCCAGCAGCTACCCCAGGGTGATCACCGGGGAGCTGTTTTTT. Its translation: CASSYPRVITGELFF.

The rearrangement links TRBV5-6 to TRBJ2-5, with D perhaps matching TRBD1 or TRBD2 (7 bases each). V was cut by 4 bases and J by 5 bases, with 24 bases left in between. The length of the CDR3 is 17 residues. CDR1 SGHDT and CDR2 YYEEEE come from the germline V gene. The CDR3 is CASSLRPTGRAQETQYF. CDR3 nucleotide sequence: TGTGCCAGCAGCCTCCGGCCGACAGGGAGGGCCCAGGAGACCCAGTACTTC.

This clonotype was detected a few times. V is TRBV25-1 and J is TRBJ2-7, with 8 bases aligning to TRBD1. CDR1 is MGHDK, CDR2 SYGVNS, per germline. Losses at the gene ends were 4 bases for V and 1 base for J; bases not matched to a gene: 3. The CDR3 runs 14 residues. The CDR3 DNA sequence: TGTGCCAGCAGTGGGACAGGGATATCCTACGAGCAGTACTTC. Protein: CASSGTGISYEQYF.

The chain joins TRBV5-1 to TRBJ2-5; a weak D match, TRBD2 (6 bases). This CDR3 has 14 amino acids. V was cut by 2 bases and J by 5 bases, with 13 bases left in between. Germline V gives CDR1 SGHRS, CDR2 YFSETQ. CDR3 nucleotides: TGCGCCAGCAGCTTCGGAGGGCCGTGGGAGACCCAGTACTTC. Protein sequence: CASSFGGPWETQYF.

The J gene is TRBJ2-5, the V gene TRBV24-1; D might be TRBD1 (7 bases). The CDR3 is made up of 15 amino acids. Germline V lookup: CDR1 KGHDR, CDR2 SFDVKD. The germline V and J ends were trimmed by 0 bases and 5 bases, with 12 bases remaining between them. CDR3: CATSDLTGAGETQYF. CDR3 in DNA: TGTGCCACCAGTGATTTGACAGGGGCGGGGGAGACCCAGTACTTC.

The chain is built from TRBV5-1 and TRBJ2-2; D uncertain. Trimming pared 0 bases from V and 7 bases from J, leaving 10 bases between. The CDR3 extends over 14 amino acids. The germline V gene has CDR1 SGHRS and CDR2 YFSETQ. As DNA, the CDR3 is TGCGCCAGCAGCTTGGCAAAAGGTCACGGGGAGCTGTTTTTT. Translation gives CASSLAKGHGELFF.

The chain carries TRBV11-2 and TRBJ2-1; 10 positions agree with TRBD2. V trimming: 5 bases; J trimming: 4 bases; junction bases outside the gene matches: 8. From germline, CDR1 is SGHAT and CDR2 FQNNGV. The CDR3 totals 16 residues. The CDR3 here is CASSPISGRSYNEQFF. DNA of the CDR3: TGTGCCAGCAGCCCTATTAGCGGGAGGTCTTACAATGAGCAGTTCTTC.

The CDR3 bases are TGCAGTGCTAGAGATCAAAGTTTGGAGACCCAGTACTTC. This codes for CSARDQSLETQYF. V is TRBV20-1 and J is TRBJ2-5; D not resolved. From germline, CDR1 is DFQATT and CDR2 SNEGSKA (reference sequence). This CDR3 has 13 amino acids. Trimming removed 0 bases at V and 5 bases at J, with 10 bases between.

Concerning this clonotype itself: A much larger clone lies a single base off, so this may be a read error. The chain uses TRBV20-1 and TRBJ2-5; 8 bases are a match to TRBD1. Germline V lookup: CDR1 DFQATT, CDR2 SNEGSKA (reference sequence). The trim removed 6 bases at V and 5 bases at J, leaving 11 bases unmatched. This CDR3 has 14 residues. CDR3 protein: CSAGRQGRDETQYF. CDR3 sequence (DNA): TGCAGTGCGGGCCGACAGGGGCGGGATGAGACCCAGTACTTC.

This clonotype was detected a few times. This chain connects TRBV5-1 to TRBJ2-2; tentative D call: TRBD1 (5 bases). The CDR3 is 14 amino acids. Trimming stripped 5 bases from V and 1 base from J, with 9 bases between. Germline loops: CDR1 SGHRS, CDR2 YFSETQ. The CDR3 region has the DNA TGCGCCAGCAGTGAAACAGGGAACACCGGGGAGCTGTTTTTT. Protein sequence: CASSETGNTGELFF.

This clonotype was counted between two and nine times. J is TRBJ2-3 and V is TRBV5-1, with 9 nucleotides matching TRBD2. CDR3 length: 17 residues. In germline, CDR1 is SGHRS, CDR2 YFSETQ. Unmatched junction bases numbered 12, after V lost 1 base and J lost 6 bases. The CDR3 loop reads CASSLKVAGAGFDTQYF. CDR3 coding DNA: TGCGCCAGCAGCTTGAAAGTAGCGGGAGCTGGGTTTGATACGCAGTATTTT.

The chain employs TRBV5-1 and TRBJ2-5, with TRBD2 as a possible D gene (6 bases). Germline CDR1 SGHRS, CDR2 YFSETQ. With 0 bases removed from V and 6 bases from J, the gap between germline ends came to 15 bases. The CDR3 is 15 amino acids. CDR3 region: CASSLVADPVKTQYF. In nucleotides, the CDR3 is TGCGCCAGCAGCTTGGTAGCGGACCCAGTAAAGACCCAGTACTTC.

The chain uses TRBV29-1 and TRBJ1-1; D is unresolved. This CDR3 has 12 residues. CDR1 and CDR2 (germline): SQVTM, ANQGSEA. The ends were cut back, 6 bases at V and 3 bases at J, with 11 bases in the middle. The chain's CDR3 is CSVSGWDTEAFF. The CDR3 nucleotides read TGCAGCGTCTCTGGGTGGGACACTGAAGCTTTCTTT.